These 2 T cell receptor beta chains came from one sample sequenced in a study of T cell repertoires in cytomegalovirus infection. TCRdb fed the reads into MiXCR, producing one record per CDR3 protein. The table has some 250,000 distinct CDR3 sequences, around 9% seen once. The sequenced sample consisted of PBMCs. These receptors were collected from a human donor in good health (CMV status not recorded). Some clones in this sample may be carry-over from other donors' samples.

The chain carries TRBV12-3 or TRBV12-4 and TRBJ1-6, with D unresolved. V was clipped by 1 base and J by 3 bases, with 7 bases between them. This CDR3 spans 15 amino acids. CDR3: CASSLEALYNSPLHF. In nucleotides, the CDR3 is TGTGCCAGCAGTTTAGAAGCCCTCTATAATTCACCCCTCCACTTT.

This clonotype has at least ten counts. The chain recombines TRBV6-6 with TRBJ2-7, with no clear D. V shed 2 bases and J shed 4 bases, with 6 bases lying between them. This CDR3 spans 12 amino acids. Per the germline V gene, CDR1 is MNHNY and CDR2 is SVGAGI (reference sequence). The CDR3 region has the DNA TGTGCCAGCAGTTACAACGGGTACGAGCAGTACTTC. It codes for CASSYNGYEQYF.